This TCR beta chain was recorded in a study of regulatory T cells in long-lasting Graves disease. There are a few counts of this clonotype. Its antigen is as yet unknown. Notes on the study in general: Having few samples may have compromised the accuracy.

With iRepertoire HTBI primers and Arm-PCR of CDR3 regions, TCR beta libraries were built. TCRdb called the multiplex PCR reads again in MiXCR, with one record for every CDR3 protein. The sample holds roughly 560,000 distinct CDR3 sequences, about 16% seen once. Indicated time point: newly diagnosed GD, antithyroid drugs for less than 3 months. Scientists built the TCR library using RNA that was extracted from PBMCs. Trimming at V came to 5 bases and at J to 3 bases, leaving 13 bases not matched to a gene. The CDR3 loop spans 18 amino acids. CDR1 is LGHNT and CDR2 is FRNRAP in the germline V gene. This same sample was also taken into another study, of T cells in Graves' hyperthyroidism and ophthalmopathy.

This TCR came from a woman aged 40-60 years with Graves disease. This chain connects TRBV12-5 to TRBJ1-4; TRBD1 matches at 9 bases. Sequencing was performed on peripheral blood mononuclear cells (PBMCs), taken at new diagnosis, from a patient treated with antithyroid drugs. The CDR3 nucleotides are TGTGCTAGTGGTATTGACCGAGAACAGGGGGCGGCTAATGAAAAACTGTTTTTT. Translating gives CASGIDREQGAANEKLFF.